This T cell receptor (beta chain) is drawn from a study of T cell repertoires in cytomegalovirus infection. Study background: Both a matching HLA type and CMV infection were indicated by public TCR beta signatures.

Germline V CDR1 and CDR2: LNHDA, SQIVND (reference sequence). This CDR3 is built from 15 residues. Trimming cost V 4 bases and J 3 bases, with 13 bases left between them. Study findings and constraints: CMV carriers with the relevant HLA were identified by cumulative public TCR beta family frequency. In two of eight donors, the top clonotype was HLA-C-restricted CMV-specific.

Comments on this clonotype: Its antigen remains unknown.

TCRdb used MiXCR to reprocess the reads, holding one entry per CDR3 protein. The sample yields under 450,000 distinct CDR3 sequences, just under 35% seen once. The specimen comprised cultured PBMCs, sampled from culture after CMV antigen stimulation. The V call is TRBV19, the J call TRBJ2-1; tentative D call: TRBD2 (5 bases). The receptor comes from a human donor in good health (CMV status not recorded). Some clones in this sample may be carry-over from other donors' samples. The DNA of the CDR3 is TGTGCCAGTAGTACGGACTTGTCCTACTACAATGAGCAGTTCTTC. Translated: CASSTDLSYYNEQFF.